This entry features one TCR beta chain sequence. V shed 5 bases and J 5 bases; nucleotides not matched to a gene: 8. This CDR3 is 14 amino acids long. Germline V gene sequence: CDR1 SGHNT, CDR2 YYREEE (reference sequence). The authors made TCR cDNA by 5'RACE template switching, adding a universal primer site and UMIs. TCRdb reanalysed the 5' RACE reads using MiXCR and keeps one entry per CDR3 protein. The data contain approximately 510,000 distinct CDR3 sequences, 20% to 25% of them singletons. The data were taken from a study of T cells after yellow fever vaccination. The sample here was PBMCs, taken roughly 20 days after the first yellow fever vaccination. The J gene is TRBJ2-3, the V gene TRBV5-4, with 7 bases matching TRBD2. The sequence was obtained from a man aged 18-30 years who received the YFV17D yellow fever vaccine. The DNA of the CDR3 is TGTGCCAGCAGGTCTTTCGGGGGGAAAGATACGCAGTATTTT. As protein: CASRSFGGKDTQYF.